This paragraph covers one T cell receptor (beta chain) sequence. What it recognizes is unknown. A much larger clone sits a single nucleotide away, making a read error possible. This sample's RNA came from whole unsorted tissue. This non-tumor lung sample came from over 3 cm beyond the tumor edge. Donors were chemotherapy-naive, newly diagnosed lung cancer surgical patients in China, August–late 2014. This record comes from a study of tumor and adjacent non-tumor tissue in lung cancer. This CDR3 has 16 residues. TCRbeta libraries were built with three rounds of nested PCR, modified from ARM-PCR. MiXCR, run by TCRdb on the multiplex PCR reads, gives a single entry per CDR3 protein. The sample shows over 40,000 distinct CDR3 sequences, roughly two thirds of them seen only once. Whole-study results and caveats: Higher tumor TCR diversity was associated with shorter survival.

V is TRBV12-3 or TRBV12-4 and J is TRBJ2-3; 8 bases agree with TRBD1. This clonotype originated in a woman aged 40 to 50 with non-small cell lung cancer. The sequenced sample was distant non-tumor lung tissue. DNA for the CDR3: TGTGCCAGCTCCTCTCAGGGGGCCGGGGGTCCAGATACGCTGTATTTT. Translating it yields CASSSQGAGGPDTLYF.